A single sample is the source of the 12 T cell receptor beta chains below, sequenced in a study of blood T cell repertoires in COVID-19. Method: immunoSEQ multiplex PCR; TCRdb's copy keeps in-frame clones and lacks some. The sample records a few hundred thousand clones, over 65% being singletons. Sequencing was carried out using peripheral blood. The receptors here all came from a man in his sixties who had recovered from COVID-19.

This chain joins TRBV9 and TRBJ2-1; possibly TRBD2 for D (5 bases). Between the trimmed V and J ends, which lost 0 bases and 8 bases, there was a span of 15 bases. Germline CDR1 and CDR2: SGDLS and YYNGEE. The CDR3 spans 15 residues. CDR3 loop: CASSVVPQAGHEQFF. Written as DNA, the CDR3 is TGTGCCAGCAGCGTAGTCCCTCAGGCGGGTCATGAGCAGTTCTTC.

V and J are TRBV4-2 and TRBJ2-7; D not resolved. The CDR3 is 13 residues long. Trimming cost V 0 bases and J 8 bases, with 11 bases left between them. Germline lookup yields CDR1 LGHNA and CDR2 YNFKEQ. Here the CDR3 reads CASSQEMGSKQYF. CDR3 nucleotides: TGTGCCAGCAGCCAAGAAATGGGCAGTAAGCAGTACTTC.

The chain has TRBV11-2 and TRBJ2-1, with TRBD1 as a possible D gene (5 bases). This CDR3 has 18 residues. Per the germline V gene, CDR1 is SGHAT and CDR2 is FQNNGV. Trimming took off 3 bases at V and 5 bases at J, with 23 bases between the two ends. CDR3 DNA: TGTGCCAGCAGCTTGTTGAGTGTGGGGCGGTGGGCCAACAATGAGCAGTTCTTC. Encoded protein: CASSLLSVGRWANNEQFF.

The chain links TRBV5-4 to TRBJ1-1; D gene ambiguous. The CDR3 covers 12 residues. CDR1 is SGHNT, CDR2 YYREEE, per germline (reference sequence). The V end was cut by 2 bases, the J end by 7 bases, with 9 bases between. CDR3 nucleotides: TGTGCCAGCAGCTTAGCGGACCGTGAAGCTTTCTTT. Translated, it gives CASSLADREAFF. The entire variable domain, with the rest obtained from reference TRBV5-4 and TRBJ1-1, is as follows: ETGVTQSPTHLIKTRGQQVTLRCSSQSGHNTVSWYQQALGQGPQFIFQYYREEENGRGNFPPRFSGLQFPNYSSELNVNALELDDSALYLCASSLADREAFFGQGTRLTVV.

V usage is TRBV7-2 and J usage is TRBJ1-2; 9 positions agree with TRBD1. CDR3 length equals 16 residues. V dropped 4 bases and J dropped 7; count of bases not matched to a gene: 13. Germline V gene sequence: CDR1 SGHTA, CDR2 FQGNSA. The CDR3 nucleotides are TGTGCCAGCAGCTCCCACCGCATGACAGGGGGTGCTGGCTACACCTTC. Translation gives CASSSHRMTGGAGYTF.

The CDR3 loop is CASSPGQGAGEQYF. DNA of the CDR3: TGCGCCAGCAGCCCCGGACAGGGGGCAGGCGAGCAGTACTTC. The gene calls are TRBV5-1 and TRBJ2-7; 11 bases agree with TRBD1. J was trimmed by 6 bases and V by 4 bases; bases with no gene match: 6. Germline V gives CDR1 SGHRS, CDR2 YFSETQ. CDR3 length equals 14 residues.

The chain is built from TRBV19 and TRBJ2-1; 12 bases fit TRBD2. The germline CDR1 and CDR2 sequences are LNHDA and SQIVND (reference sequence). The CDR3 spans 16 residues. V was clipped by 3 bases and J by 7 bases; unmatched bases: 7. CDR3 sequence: CASSILLAGGKNEQFF. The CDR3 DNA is TGTGCCAGTAGTATCTTACTAGCGGGGGGAAAGAATGAGCAGTTCTTC. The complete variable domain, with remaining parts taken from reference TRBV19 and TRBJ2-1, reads DGGITQSPKYLFRKEGQNVTLSCEQNLNHDAMYWYRQDPGQGLRLIYYSQIVNDFQKGDIAEGYSVSREKKESFPLTVTSAQKNPTAFYLCASSILLAGGKNEQFFGPGTRLTVL.

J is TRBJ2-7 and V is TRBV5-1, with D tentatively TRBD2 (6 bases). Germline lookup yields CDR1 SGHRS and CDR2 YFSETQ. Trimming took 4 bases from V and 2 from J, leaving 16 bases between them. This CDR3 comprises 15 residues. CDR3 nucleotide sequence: TGCGCCAGCAGCCCCGGGACGGGACTTACCTACGAGCAGTACTTC. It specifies CASSPGTGLTYEQYF.

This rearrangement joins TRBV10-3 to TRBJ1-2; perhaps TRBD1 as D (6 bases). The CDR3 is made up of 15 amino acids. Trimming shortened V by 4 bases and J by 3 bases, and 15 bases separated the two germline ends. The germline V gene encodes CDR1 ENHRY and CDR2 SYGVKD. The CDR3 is CAISGAGVEDYGYTF. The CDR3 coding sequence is TGTGCCATCAGTGGGGCAGGGGTTGAAGACTATGGCTACACCTTC.

The CDR3 bases are TGCAGCGTTGAACACGGGAGGGGGGGCACTGAAGCTTTCTTT. This sequence encodes CSVEHGRGGTEAFF. The J gene is TRBJ1-1, the V gene TRBV29-1; D is possibly TRBD1 (6 bases). This CDR3 has 14 residues. CDR1 is SQVTM, CDR2 ANQGSEA, per germline. V was shortened by 2 bases and J by 4 bases, with 14 bases between the two germline ends.

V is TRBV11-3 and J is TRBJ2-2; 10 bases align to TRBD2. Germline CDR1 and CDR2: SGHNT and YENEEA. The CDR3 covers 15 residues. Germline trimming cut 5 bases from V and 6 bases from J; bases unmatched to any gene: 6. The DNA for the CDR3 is TGTGCCAGCAGCCCATATAGCGGGAGGCCCGGGGAGCTGTTTTTT. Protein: CASSPYSGRPGELFF.

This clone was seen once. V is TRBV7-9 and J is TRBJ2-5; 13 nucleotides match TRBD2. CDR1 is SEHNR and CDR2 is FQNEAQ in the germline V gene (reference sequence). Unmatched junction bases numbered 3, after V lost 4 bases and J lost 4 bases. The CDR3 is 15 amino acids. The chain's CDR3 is CASSSGLAGVETQYF. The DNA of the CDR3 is TGTGCCAGCAGCTCTGGACTAGCGGGAGTAGAGACCCAGTACTTC. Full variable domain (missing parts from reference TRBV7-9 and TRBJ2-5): DTGVSQNPRHKITKRGQNVTFRCDPISEHNRLYWYRQTLGQGPEFLTYFQNEAQLEKSRLLSDRFSAERPKGSFSTLEIQRTEQGDSAMYLCASSSGLAGVETQYFGPGTRLLVL.